This T cell receptor beta chain was observed in a study of shared clonotypes between healthy human individuals. Broader study findings: At large depth, rarefaction still showed sorted-subset sequencing to be incomplete.

This CDR3 is 16 amino acids long. Germline loops: CDR1 LNHNV, CDR2 YYDKDF (reference sequence). V lost 0 bases to trimming and J lost 5 bases; unmatched junction nucleotides: 4. Sequenced by immunoSEQ multiplex PCR; TCRdb stores in-frame clones only, minus some. The sample includes about 120,000 clones, 68% seen only once; the top ten take roughly 24%. Worth noting for this clone: The antigen remains undetermined.

The chain employs TRBV15 and TRBJ1-4, with TRBD1 matching 9 bases. The TCR originated in a young woman in good health. The sample taken for sequencing was memory CD8+ T cells sorted from blood. Indicated subset: CD45RO+ cells pooled with CCR7-negative TemRA cells. CDR3 nucleotides: TGTGCCACCAGCAGAGATTCCGGGACAGGGAATGAAAAACTGTTTTTT. Translated, it gives CATSRDSGTGNEKLFF.